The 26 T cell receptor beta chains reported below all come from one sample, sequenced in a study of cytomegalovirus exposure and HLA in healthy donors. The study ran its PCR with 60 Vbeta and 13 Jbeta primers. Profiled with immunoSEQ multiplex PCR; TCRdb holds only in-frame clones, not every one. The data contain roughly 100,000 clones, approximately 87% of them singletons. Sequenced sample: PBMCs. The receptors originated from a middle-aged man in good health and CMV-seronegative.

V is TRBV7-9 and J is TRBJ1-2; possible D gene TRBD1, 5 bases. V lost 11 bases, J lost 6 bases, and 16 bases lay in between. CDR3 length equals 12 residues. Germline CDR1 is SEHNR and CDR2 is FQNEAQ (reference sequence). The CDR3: CAAEGNANGYTF. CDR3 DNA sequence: TGTGCCGCGGAGGGGAATGCGAATGGCTACACCTTC.

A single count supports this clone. The CDR3: CASSEHRGFYEQYF. CDR3 bases: TGTGCCAGCAGCGAACACAGGGGCTTCTACGAGCAGTACTTC. The rearrangement uses TRBV7-2 and TRBJ2-7; 7 bases line up with TRBD1. CDR1 SGHTA and CDR2 FQGNSA come from the germline V gene. V lost 5 bases and J lost 3; bases outside the gene matches: 7. CDR3 size: 14 residues.

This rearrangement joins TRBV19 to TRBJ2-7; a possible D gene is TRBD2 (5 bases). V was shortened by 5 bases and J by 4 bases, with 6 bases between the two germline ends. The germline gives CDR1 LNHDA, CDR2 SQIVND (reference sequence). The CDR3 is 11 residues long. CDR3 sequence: CASSEGYEQYF. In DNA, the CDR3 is TGTGCCAGTAGTGAGGGTTACGAGCAGTACTTC.

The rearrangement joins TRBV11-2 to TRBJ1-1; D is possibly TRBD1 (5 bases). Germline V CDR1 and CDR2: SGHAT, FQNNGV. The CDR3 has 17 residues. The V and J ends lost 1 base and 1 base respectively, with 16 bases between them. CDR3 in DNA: TGTGCCAGCAGCTTAGGCCGAGGTGGCAGGGAGAACACTGAAGCTTTCTTT. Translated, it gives CASSLGRGGRENTEAFF.

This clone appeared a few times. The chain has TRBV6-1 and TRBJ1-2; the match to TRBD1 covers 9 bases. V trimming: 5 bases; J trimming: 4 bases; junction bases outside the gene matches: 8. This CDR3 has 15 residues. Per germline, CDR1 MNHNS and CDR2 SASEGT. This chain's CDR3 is CASSWGTGSSYGYTF. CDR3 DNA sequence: TGTGCCAGCAGTTGGGGGACAGGGTCATCCTATGGCTACACCTTC.

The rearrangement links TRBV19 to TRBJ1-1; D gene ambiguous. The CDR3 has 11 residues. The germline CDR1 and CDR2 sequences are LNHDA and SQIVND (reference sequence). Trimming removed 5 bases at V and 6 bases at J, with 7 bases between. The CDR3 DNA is TGTGCCAGTAGTTCACTGGCTGAAGCTTTCTTT. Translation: CASSSLAEAFF. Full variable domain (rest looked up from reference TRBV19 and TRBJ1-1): DGGITQSPKYLFRKEGQNVTLSCEQNLNHDAMYWYRQDPGQGLRLIYYSQIVNDFQKGDIAEGYSVSREKKESFPLTVTSAQKNPTAFYLCASSSLAEAFFGQGTRLTVV.

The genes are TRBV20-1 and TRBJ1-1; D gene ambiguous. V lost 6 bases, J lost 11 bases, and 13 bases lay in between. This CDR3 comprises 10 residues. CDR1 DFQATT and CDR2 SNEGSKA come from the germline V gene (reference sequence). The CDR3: CSALTWEAFF. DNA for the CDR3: TGCAGTGCCCTCACGTGGGAGGCTTTCTTT.

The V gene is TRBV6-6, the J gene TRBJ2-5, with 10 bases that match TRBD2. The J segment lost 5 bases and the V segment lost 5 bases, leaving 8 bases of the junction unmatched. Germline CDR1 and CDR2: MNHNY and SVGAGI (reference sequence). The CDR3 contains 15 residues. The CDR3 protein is CASSRTSGGRETQYF. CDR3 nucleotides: TGTGCCAGCAGTCGGACTAGCGGTGGAAGGGAGACCCAGTACTTC.

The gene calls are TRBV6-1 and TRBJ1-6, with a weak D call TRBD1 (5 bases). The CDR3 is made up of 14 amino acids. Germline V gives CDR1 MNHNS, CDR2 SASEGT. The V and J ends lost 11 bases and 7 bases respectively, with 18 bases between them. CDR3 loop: CAGGTGYGNSPLHF. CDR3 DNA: TGTGCCGGCGGGACCGGCTACGGGAATTCACCCCTCCACTTT.

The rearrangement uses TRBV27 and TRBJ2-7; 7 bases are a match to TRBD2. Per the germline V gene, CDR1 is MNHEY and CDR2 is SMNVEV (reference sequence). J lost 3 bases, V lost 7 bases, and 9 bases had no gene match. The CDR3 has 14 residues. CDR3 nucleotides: TGTGCCAGCACCCCTACGGGGGGAAACTACGAGCAGTACTTC. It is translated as CASTPTGGNYEQYF.

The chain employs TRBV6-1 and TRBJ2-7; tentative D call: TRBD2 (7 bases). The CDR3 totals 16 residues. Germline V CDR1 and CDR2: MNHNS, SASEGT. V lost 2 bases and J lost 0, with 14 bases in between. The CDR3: CASSEIGGGPSYEQYF. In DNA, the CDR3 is TGTGCCAGCAGTGAAATTGGGGGGGGCCCCTCCTACGAGCAGTACTTC.

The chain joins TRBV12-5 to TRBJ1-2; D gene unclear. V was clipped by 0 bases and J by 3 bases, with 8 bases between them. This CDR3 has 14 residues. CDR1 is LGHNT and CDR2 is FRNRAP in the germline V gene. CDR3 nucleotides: TGTGCTAGTGGTTTGGTGCGGGATTACTATGGCTACACCTTC. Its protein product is CASGLVRDYYGYTF. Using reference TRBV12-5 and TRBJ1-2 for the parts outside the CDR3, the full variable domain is DARVTQTPRHKVTEMGQEVTMRCQPILGHNTVFWYRQTMMQGLELLAYFRNRAPLDDSGMPKDRFSAEMPDATLATLKIQPSEPRDSAVYFCASGLVRDYYGYTFGSGTRLTVV.

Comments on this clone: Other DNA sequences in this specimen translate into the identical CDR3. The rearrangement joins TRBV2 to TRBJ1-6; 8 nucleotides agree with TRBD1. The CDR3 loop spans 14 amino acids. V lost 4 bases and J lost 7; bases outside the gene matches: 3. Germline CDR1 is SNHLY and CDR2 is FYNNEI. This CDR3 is CASSVTGVNSPLHF. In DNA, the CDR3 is TGTGCCAGCAGTGTGACAGGGGTGAATTCACCCCTCCACTTT.

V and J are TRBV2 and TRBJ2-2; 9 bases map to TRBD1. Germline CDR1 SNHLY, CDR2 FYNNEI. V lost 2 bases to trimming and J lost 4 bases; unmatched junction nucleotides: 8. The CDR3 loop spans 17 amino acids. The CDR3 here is CASSEPRDRVATGELFF. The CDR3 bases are TGTGCCAGCAGTGAACCCCGGGACAGGGTCGCCACCGGGGAGCTGTTTTTT.

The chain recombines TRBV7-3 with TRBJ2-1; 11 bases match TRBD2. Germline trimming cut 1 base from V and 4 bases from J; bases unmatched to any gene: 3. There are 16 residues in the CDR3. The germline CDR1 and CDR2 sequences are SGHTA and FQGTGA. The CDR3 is CASSLMGTSGYNEQFF. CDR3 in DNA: TGTGCCAGCAGCTTAATGGGGACTAGCGGTTACAATGAGCAGTTCTTC.

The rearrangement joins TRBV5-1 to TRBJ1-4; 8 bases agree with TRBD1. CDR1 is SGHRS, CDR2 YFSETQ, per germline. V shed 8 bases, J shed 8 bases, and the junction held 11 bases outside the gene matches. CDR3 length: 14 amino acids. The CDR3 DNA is TGCGCCAGTGCCCCGACAGGGGCGGGGGAAAAACTGTTTTTT. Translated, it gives CASAPTGAGEKLFF.

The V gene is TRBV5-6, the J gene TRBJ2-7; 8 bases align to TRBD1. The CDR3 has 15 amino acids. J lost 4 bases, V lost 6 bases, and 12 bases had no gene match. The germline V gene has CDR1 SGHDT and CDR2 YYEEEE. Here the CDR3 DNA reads TGTGCCAGCACCCGCCCCGGGACAGGACTATACGAGCAGTACTTC. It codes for CASTRPGTGLYEQYF.

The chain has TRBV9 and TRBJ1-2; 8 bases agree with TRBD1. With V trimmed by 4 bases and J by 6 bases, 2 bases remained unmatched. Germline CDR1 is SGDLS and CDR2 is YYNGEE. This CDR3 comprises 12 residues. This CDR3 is CASSLTGDGYTF. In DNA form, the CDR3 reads TGTGCCAGCAGCCTGACAGGGGATGGCTACACCTTC.

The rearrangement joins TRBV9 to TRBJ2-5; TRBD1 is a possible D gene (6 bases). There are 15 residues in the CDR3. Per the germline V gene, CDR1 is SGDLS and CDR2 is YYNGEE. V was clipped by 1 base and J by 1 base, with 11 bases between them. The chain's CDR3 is CASSVLTGSQETQYF. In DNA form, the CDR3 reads TGTGCCAGCAGCGTACTGACAGGTTCCCAAGAGACCCAGTACTTC.

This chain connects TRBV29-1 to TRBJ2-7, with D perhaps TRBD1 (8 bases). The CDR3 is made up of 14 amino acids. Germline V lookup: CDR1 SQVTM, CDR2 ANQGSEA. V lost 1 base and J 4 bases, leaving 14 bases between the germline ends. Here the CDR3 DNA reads TGCAGCGTTGAAGTCACAGGGGGGGCTTACGAGCAGTACTTC. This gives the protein CSVEVTGGAYEQYF.

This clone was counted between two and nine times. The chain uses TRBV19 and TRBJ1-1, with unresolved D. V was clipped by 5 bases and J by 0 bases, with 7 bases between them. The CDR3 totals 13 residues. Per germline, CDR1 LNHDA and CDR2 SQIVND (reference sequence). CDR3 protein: CASSLQMNTEAFF. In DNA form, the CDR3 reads TGTGCCAGTAGTTTGCAGATGAACACTGAAGCTTTCTTT.

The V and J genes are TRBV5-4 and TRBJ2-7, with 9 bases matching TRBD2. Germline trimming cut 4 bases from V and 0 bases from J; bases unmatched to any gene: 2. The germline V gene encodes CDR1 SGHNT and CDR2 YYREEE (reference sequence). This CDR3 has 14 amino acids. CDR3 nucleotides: TGTGCCAGCAGCGAGGGACTAGCCTCCTACGAGCAGTACTTC. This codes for CASSEGLASYEQYF.

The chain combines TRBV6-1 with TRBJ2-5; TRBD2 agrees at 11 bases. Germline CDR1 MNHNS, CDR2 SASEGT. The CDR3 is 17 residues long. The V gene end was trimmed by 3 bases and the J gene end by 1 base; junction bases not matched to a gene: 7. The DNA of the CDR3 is TGTGCCAGCAGTGAGAGGAGACTAGCGGGGCTCCAAGAGACCCAGTACTTC. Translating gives CASSERRLAGLQETQYF.

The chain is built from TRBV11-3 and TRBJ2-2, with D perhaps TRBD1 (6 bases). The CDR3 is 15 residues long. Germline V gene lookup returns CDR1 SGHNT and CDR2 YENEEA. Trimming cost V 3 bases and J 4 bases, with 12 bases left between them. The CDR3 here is CASSFQGSGTGELFF. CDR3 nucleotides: TGTGCCAGCAGCTTCCAGGGGTCAGGCACCGGGGAGCTGTTTTTT.

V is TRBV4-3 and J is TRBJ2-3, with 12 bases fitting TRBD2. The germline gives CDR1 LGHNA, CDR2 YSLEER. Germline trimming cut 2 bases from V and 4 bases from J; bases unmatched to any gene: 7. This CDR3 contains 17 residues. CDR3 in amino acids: CASSQYSSGGAPDTQYF. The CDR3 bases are TGCGCCAGCAGCCAATACTCTAGCGGGGGGGCCCCAGATACGCAGTATTTT.

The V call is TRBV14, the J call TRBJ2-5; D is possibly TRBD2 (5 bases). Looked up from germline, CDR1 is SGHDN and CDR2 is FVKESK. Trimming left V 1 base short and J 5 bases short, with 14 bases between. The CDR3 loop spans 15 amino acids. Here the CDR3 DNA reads TGTGCCAGCAGCCAAGCGGTCGGGGTTCGTGAGACCCAGTACTTC. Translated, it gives CASSQAVGVRETQYF.